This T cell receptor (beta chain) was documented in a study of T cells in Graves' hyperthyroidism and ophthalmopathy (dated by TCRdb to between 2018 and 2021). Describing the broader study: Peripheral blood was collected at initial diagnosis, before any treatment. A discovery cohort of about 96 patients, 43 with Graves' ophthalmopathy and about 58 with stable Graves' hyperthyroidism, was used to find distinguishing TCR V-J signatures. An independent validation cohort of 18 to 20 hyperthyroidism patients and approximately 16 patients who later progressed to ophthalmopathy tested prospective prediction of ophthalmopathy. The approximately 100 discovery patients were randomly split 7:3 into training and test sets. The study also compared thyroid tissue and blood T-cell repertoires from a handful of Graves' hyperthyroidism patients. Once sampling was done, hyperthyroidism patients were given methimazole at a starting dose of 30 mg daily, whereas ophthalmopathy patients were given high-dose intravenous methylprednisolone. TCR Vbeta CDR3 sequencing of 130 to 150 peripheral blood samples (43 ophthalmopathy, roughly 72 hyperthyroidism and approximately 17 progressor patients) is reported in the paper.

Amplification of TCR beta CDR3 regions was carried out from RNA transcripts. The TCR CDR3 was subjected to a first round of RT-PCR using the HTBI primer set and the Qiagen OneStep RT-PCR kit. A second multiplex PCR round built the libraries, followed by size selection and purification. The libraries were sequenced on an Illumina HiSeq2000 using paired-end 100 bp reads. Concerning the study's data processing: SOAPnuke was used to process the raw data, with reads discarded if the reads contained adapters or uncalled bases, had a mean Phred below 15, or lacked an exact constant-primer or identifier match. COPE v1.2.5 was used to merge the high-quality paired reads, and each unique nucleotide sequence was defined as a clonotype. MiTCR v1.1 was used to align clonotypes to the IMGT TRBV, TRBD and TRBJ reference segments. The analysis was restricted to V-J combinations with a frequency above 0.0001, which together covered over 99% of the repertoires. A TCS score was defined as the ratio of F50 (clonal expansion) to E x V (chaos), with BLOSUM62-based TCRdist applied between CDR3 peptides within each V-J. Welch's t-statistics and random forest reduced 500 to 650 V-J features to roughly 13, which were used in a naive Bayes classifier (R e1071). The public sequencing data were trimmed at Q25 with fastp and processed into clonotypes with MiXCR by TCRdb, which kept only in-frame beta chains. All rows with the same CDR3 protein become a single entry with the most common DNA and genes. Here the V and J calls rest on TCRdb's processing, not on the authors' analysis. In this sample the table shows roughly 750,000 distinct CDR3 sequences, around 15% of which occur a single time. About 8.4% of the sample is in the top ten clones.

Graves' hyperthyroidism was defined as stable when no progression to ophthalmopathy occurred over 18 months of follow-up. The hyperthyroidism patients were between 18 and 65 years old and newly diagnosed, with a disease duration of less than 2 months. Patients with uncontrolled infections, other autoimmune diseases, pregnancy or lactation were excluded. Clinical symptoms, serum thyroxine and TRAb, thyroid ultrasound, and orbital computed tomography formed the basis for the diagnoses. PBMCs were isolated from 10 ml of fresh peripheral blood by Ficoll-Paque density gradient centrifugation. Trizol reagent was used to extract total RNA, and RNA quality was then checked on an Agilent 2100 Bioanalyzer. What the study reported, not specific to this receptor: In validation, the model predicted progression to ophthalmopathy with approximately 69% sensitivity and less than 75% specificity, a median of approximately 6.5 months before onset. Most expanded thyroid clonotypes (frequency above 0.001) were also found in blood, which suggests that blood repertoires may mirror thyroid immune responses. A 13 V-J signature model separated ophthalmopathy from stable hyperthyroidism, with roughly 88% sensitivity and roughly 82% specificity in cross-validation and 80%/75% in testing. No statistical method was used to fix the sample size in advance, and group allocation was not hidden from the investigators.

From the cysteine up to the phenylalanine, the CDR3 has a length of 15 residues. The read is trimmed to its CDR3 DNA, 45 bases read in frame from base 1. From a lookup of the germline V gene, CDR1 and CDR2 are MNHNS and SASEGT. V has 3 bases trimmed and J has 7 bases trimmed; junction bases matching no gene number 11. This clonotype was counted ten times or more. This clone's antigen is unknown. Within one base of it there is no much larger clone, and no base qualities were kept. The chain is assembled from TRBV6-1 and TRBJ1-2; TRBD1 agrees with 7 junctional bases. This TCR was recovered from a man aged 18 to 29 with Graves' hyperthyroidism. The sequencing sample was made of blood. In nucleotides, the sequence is TGTGCCAGCAGTGACTTTCGACAGGGACTAACTGGCTACACCTTC. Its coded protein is CASSDFRQGLTGYTF.